A selection of T cell receptor beta chains follows, all from one sample in a study of immune cell composition in non-small cell lung cancer. The table came from immunoSEQ multiplex PCR; TCRdb's copy has only in-frame clones and leaves some out. The repertoire includes about 3,100 clones, roughly 80% of them detected once, and roughly 8.2% sits in the top ten. The sequenced sample consisted of lung tumor tissue. These receptors all come from a human donor with non-small cell lung cancer. Each CDR3 is given with its conserved first and last residue. D genes are given only for firm matches. Part of the rows lack a size; the others show once, few, many or a class for expanded clones.

d_gene,v_gene,j_gene,abundance,CDR3nt,CDR3aa
-,TRBV7-9,TRBJ2-3,few,TGTGCCAGCAGCTTAGGTGGCGGCGGTGATACGCAGTATTTT,CASSLGGGGDTQYF
-,TRBV4-1,TRBJ2-1,-,TGCGCCAGCAGCCACGTGTTCACAGGGTGGAATGAGCAGTTCTTC,CASSHVFTGWNEQFF
TRBD1,TRBV27,TRBJ1-4,-,TGTGCCAGCAGAAAAACCGGGACAGGGCCTGAAAAACTGTTTTTT,CASRKTGTGPEKLFF
-,TRBV19,TRBJ2-3,-,TGTGCCAGTACCCGTGGCGGACAACTCACAGATACGCAGTATTTT,CASTRGGQLTDTQYF
-,TRBV11-2,TRBJ2-1,-,TGTGCCAGCAGCTTAGATCTAAACAATGAGCAGTTCTTC,CASSLDLNNEQFF
TRBD2,TRBV5-3,TRBJ2-7,-,TGTGCCAGAAGCGGGGGGACTAGCGGCTCCTACGAGCAGTACTTC,CARSGGTSGSYEQYF
TRBD1,TRBV28,TRBJ1-4,-,TGTGCCAGCAGTTCGACAGGGCAGCGCGAAAAACTGTTTTTT,CASSSTGQREKLFF
-,TRBV27,TRBJ1-5,-,TGTGCCAGCAGCCAAAAATCAAATCAGCCCCAGCATTTT,CASSQKSNQPQHF
-,TRBV28,TRBJ2-7,-,TGTGCCAGCAGTATTACATCCCCGGGCTCCTACGAGCAGTACTTC,CASSITSPGSYEQYF
TRBD2,TRBV30,TRBJ2-7,-,TGTGCCTGGAGGACTAGCGGAGCCTACGAGCAGTACTTC,CAWRTSGAYEQYF